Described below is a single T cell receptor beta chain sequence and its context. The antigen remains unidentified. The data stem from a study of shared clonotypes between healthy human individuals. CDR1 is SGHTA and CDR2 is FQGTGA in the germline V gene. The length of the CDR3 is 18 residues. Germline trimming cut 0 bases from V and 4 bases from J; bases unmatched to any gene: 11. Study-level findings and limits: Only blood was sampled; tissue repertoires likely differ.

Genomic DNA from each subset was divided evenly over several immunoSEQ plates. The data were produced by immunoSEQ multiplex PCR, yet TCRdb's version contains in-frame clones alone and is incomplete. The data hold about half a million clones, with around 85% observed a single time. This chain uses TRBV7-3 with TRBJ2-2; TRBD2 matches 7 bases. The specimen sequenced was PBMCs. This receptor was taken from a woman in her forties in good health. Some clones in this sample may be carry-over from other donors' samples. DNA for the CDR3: TGTGCCAGCAGCTTAACGCCCGGGAGGAGGGCGGGCACCGGGGAGCTGTTTTTT. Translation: CASSLTPGRRAGTGELFF.